This T cell receptor beta chain was identified during a study of T cells after yellow fever vaccination. This clonotype was observed a few times. TCRdb re-analysed the 5' RACE reads in MiXCR, keeping a single row per CDR3 protein. This sample yields 300,000 to 400,000 distinct CDR3 sequences, of which about 10% are seen a single time; less than 3.5% belongs to the top ten. The germline V gene encodes CDR1 DFQATT and CDR2 SNEGSKA (reference sequence). The CDR3 has 14 amino acids. The V end lost 4 bases, the J end lost 3 bases, and 13 bases lay between the germline ends. The sample here was CD4+ T cells sorted from PBMCs, taken 45 days after the yellow fever booster vaccination. The J gene is TRBJ2-1, the V gene TRBV20-1; D may be TRBD1 (6 bases). This TCR was sampled from a man between 18 and 35 years old who received the YFV17D yellow fever vaccine. CDR3 amino acids: CSATRGRGYNEQFF. CDR3 nucleotide sequence: TGCAGTGCTACACGGGGCAGGGGCTACAATGAGCAGTTCTTC.